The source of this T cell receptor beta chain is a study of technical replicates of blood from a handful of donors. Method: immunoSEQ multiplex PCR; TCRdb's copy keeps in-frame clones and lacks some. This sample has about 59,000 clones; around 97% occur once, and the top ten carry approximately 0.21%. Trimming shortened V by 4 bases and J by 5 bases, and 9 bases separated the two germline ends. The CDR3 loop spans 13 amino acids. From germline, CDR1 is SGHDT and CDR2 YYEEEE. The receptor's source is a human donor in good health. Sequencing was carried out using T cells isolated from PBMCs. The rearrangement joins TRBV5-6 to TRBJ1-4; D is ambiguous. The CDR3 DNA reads TGTGCCAGCAGCGGGCGGGGAAATGAAAAACTGTTTTTT. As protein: CASSGRGNEKLFF.